Shown below are 15 T cell receptor beta chains from a single sample sequenced in a study of CD8 T cells in ankylosing spondylitis. Study results and caveats: Seemingly distinctive of ankylosing spondylitis blood was a TCR beta motif formed by eight highly homologous variants.

These receptors' targets are unknown. One entry per CDR3 protein, called by TCRdb with MiXCR from the 5' RACE reads. The repertoire holds about 200,000 distinct CDR3 sequences, with approximately 7.3% as singletons. What was sequenced was blood, either unsorted or a sorted T cell fraction (not recorded which). The receptors were sampled from a male donor with ankylosing spondylitis.

This clonotype is medium-sized by share. The chain combines TRBV6-4 with TRBJ2-2; no definite D call. V gave up 6 bases and J gave up 3 bases, with 11 bases separating them. Germline lookup yields CDR1 MRHNA and CDR2 SNTAGT. This CDR3 region has 14 residues. The CDR3 coding sequence is TGTGCCAGCAGCCCCTCCCTAGACACCGGGGAGCTGTTTTTT. Its translation is CASSPSLDTGELFF.

Many counts were recorded for this clonotype. This chain uses TRBV9 with TRBJ1-2; no reliable D call. Germline V lookup: CDR1 SGDLS, CDR2 YYNGEE. The CDR3 extends over 16 amino acids. V lost 3 bases to trimming and J lost 0 bases, with 15 bases between them. CDR3 sequence reads: CASSGVADIPNYGYTF. The CDR3 DNA sequence: TGTGCCAGCAGCGGCGTTGCTGATATTCCTAACTATGGCTACACCTTC. Using reference TRBV9 and TRBJ1-2 for the parts outside the CDR3, the full variable domain is DSGVTQTPKHLITATGQRVTLRCSPRSGDLSVYWYQQSLDQGLQFLIQYYNGEERAKGNILERFSAQQFPDLHSELNLSSLELGDSALYFCASSGVADIPNYGYTFGSGTRLTVV.

This clonotype appeared many times. The rearrangement uses TRBV4-3 and TRBJ1-5; the D gene is possibly TRBD1 (6 bases). V was cut by 0 bases and J by 3 bases, with 9 bases left in between. The CDR3 has 15 amino acids. Per germline, CDR1 LGHNA and CDR2 YSLEER. The CDR3 DNA sequence: TGCGCCAGCAGCCAAGATTCAGGGGACAATCAGCCCCAGCATTTT. Its translation is CASSQDSGDNQPQHF.

The chain couples TRBV19 to TRBJ1-5; maybe TRBD1 (5 bases). Germline CDR1 LNHDA, CDR2 SQIVND (reference sequence). V was clipped by 3 bases and J by 0 bases, with 12 bases between them. The CDR3 is 16 residues long. This CDR3 reads CASSMSAGSSNQPQHF. The CDR3 nucleotides are TGTGCCAGTAGTATGTCGGCAGGGTCTAGCAATCAGCCCCAGCATTTT.

The chain has TRBV19 and TRBJ2-4; TRBD2 aligns across 11 bases. The germline V gene has CDR1 LNHDA and CDR2 SQIVND (reference sequence). The ends lost 4 bases at V and 0 bases at J; junction bases unmatched: 11. The CDR3 runs to 19 residues. The CDR3 nucleotides are TGTGCCAGTAGTAAGCTAGCGGGAGGCTATAATCTAGCCAAAAACATTCAGTACTTC. Translation: CASSKLAGGYNLAKNIQYF.

This clonotype was counted ten times or more. The chain has TRBV4-2 and TRBJ1-5; the D is unclear. Trimming left V 2 bases short and J 0 bases short, with 8 bases between. The length of the CDR3 is 15 residues. From germline, CDR1 is LGHNA and CDR2 YNFKEQ. The DNA for the CDR3 is TGTGCCAGCAGCCAAATGGCGGATAGCAATCAGCCCCAGCATTTT. Protein product: CASSQMADSNQPQHF.

This clonotype was detected many times. The chain employs TRBV11-1 and TRBJ2-2; 12 bases line up with TRBD2. The CDR3 extends over 18 amino acids. The V gene's germline CDR1 is SGHAT and CDR2 FQDESV (reference sequence). Trimming cost V 5 bases and J 0 bases; bases outside gene matches: 7. The DNA of the CDR3 is TGTGCCAGCAGCCCACGGACTAGCGGGAATCCGAACACCGGGGAGCTGTTTTTT. Residues: CASSPRTSGNPNTGELFF.

This clonotype was picked up many times. This chain joins TRBV19 and TRBJ2-1, with 7 bases aligning to TRBD2. Germline V lookup: CDR1 LNHDA, CDR2 SQIVND (reference sequence). CDR3 length: 15 residues. V lost 3 bases to trimming and J lost 1 base; unmatched junction nucleotides: 3. The CDR3 DNA is TGTGCCAGTAGTATTTGGGGGGGGTCCTACAATGAGCAGTTCTTC. It yields the protein CASSIWGGSYNEQFF.

The chain is built from TRBV27 and TRBJ1-6; TRBD1 is a possible D gene (6 bases). V was trimmed by 4 bases and J by 5 bases, leaving 15 bases between them. The germline V gene encodes CDR1 MNHEY and CDR2 SMNVEV (reference sequence). CDR3 length equals 16 residues. As DNA, the CDR3 is TGTGCCAGCAGTTCCAACCGGGGGCGCAATAATTCACCCCTCCACTTT. Translated, it gives CASSSNRGRNNSPLHF.

This clonotype appeared many times. V usage is TRBV13 and J usage is TRBJ2-3; D is unclear. There are 11 residues in the CDR3. The V end lost 8 bases, the J end lost 5 bases, and 8 bases lay between the germline ends. In germline, CDR1 is PRHDT, CDR2 FYEKMQ (reference sequence). The CDR3 DNA follows: TGTGCCAGCGCCGGCGTAGATACGCAGTATTTT. It translates to CASAGVDTQYF.

This clonotype was seen many times. The chain employs TRBV27 and TRBJ1-5; 9 positions match TRBD1. Germline-derived CDR1 and CDR2 are MNHEY and SMNVEV (reference sequence). This CDR3 comprises 14 residues. V trimming: 5 bases; J trimming: 6 bases; junction bases outside the gene matches: 5. In nucleotides, the CDR3 is TGTGCCAGCAGTACACAGGGGGCTGTTCAGCCCCAGCATTTT. Protein: CASSTQGAVQPQHF.

Ten or more counts support this clonotype. The chain links TRBV20-1 to TRBJ1-5; maybe TRBD1 (6 bases). The V and J ends lost 1 base and 4 bases respectively, with 8 bases between them. Germline values: CDR1 DFQATT, CDR2 SNEGSKA (reference sequence). This CDR3 comprises 13 residues. The DNA of the CDR3 is TGCAGTGCTAGAGGGACAGTTAATCAGCCCCAGCATTTT. Residues: CSARGTVNQPQHF.

This clonotype was found many times. The chain has TRBV20-1 and TRBJ1-2, with D tentatively TRBD1 (5 bases). Germline lookup yields CDR1 DFQATT and CDR2 SNEGSKA (reference sequence). The CDR3 has 13 amino acids. V was trimmed by 3 bases and J by 4 bases, leaving 12 bases between them. CDR3 nucleotides: TGCAGTGCTAGGGGCAGGGAGGCCTATGGCTACACCTTC. Its protein product is CSARGREAYGYTF.

At least ten counts were recorded for this clonotype. This chain uses TRBV29-1 with TRBJ1-1; 9 nucleotides match TRBD1. The CDR3 sequence is 13 residues long. The germline CDR1 and CDR2 sequences are SQVTM and ANQGSEA. V gave up 8 bases and J gave up 0 bases; unmatched junction bases: 4. The CDR3 DNA follows: TGCAGCACTGGACAGGGGATGAACACTGAAGCTTTCTTT. Residues: CSTGQGMNTEAFF.

This clonotype was recorded at least ten times. V usage is TRBV7-9 and J usage is TRBJ1-1; unclear D gene. The length of the CDR3 is 13 residues. Germline CDR1 and CDR2: SEHNR and FQNEAQ (reference sequence). The V gene lost 6 bases and the J gene lost 5 bases, with 13 bases spanning the gap. The chain's CDR3 is CASRPDLGTEAFF. The CDR3 DNA reads TGTGCCAGCAGGCCGGATTTGGGTACTGAAGCTTTCTTT.